One and the same sample provided the 25 T cell receptor beta chains below, sequenced in a study of blood T cell repertoires in COVID-19. Measured with immunoSEQ multiplex PCR; TCRdb has only the in-frame clones, and not every one. The data contain 90,000 to 120,000 clones, 71% of them singletons. What was sequenced was peripheral blood. These receptor sequences come from a woman aged 40-49 years with acute or convalescent COVID-19.

This chain connects TRBV10-3 to TRBJ2-3, with TRBD1 matching over 12 bases. Trimming at V came to 7 bases and at J to 4 bases, leaving 3 bases not matched to a gene. From germline, CDR1 is ENHRY and CDR2 SYGVKD. The CDR3 is 14 residues long. CDR3 nucleotide sequence: TGTGCCATCATGGGGACAGGGGGCGCAGATACGCAGTATTTT. This gives the protein CAIMGTGGADTQYF.

The chain couples TRBV2 to TRBJ2-1; 7 bases agree with TRBD2. The CDR3 loop spans 17 amino acids. J lost 0 bases, V lost 6 bases, and 11 bases had no gene match. Germline V gives CDR1 SNHLY, CDR2 FYNNEI. The DNA for the CDR3 is TGTGCCAGCAGGGCTCCTAGCGGAGGCCCCTCCTACAATGAGCAGTTCTTC. This gives the protein CASRAPSGGPSYNEQFF.

The chain is built from TRBV27 and TRBJ2-2; D is perhaps TRBD1 (6 bases). This CDR3 contains 14 residues. Per the germline V gene, CDR1 is MNHEY and CDR2 is SMNVEV (reference sequence). The germline V and J ends were trimmed by 6 bases and 0 bases, with 8 bases remaining between them. CDR3 nucleotide sequence: TGTGCCAGCAGGAGACAGGCGAACACCGGGGAGCTGTTTTTT. It is translated as CASRRQANTGELFF.

About this clone: This same CDR3 is encoded by further DNA sequences in the sample. The CDR3 protein is CASSQEGGTGELFF. The CDR3 DNA reads TGCGCCAGCAGCCAAGAAGGAGGCACCGGGGAGCTGTTTTTT. V gene TRBV4-3 combines with J gene TRBJ2-2; TRBD2 might be the D (5 bases). This CDR3 is built from 14 residues. Looked up from germline, CDR1 is LGHNA and CDR2 is YSLEER. Trimming pared 0 bases from V and 4 bases from J, leaving 6 bases between.

This clone was recorded only once. The V call is TRBV9, the J call TRBJ2-5; D possibly corresponds to TRBD2 (6 bases). The CDR3 spans 14 residues. Trimming stripped 3 bases from V and 5 bases from J, with 14 bases between. CDR1 and CDR2 from the germline V gene are SGDLS and YYNGEE. The CDR3 DNA is TGTGCCAGCAGCGGCCGGGGCAGCGGGGAGACCCAGTACTTC. Translation gives CASSGRGSGETQYF.

CDR3 in amino acids: CASSLVQGTYEQYF. The CDR3 coding sequence is TGTGCCAGCAGCTTAGTGCAGGGCACCTACGAGCAGTACTTC. The chain is built from TRBV7-9 and TRBJ2-7; TRBD1 is a possible D gene (5 bases). Trimming stripped 1 base from V and 2 bases from J, with 9 bases between. The CDR3 covers 14 residues. Germline CDR1 SEHNR, CDR2 FQNEAQ (reference sequence).

V is TRBV6-5 and J is TRBJ1-1; D is uncertain. Trimming took off 5 bases at V and 1 base at J, with 5 bases between the two ends. CDR3 length: 12 amino acids. Germline V gene data show CDR1 as MNHEY and CDR2 as SVGAGI. CDR3 region: CASSPKNTEAFF. The DNA for the CDR3 is TGTGCCAGCAGTCCTAAGAACACTGAAGCTTTCTTT.

The V gene is TRBV30, the J gene TRBJ2-7; 8 bases line up with TRBD1. The trim removed 7 bases at V and 6 bases at J, leaving 5 bases unmatched. Germline assignment: CDR1 GTSNPN and CDR2 SVGIG (reference sequence). CDR3 size: 11 residues. The CDR3 DNA follows: TGTGCCTACGACAGGGGAGGCGAGCAGTACTTC. This codes for CAYDRGGEQYF.

This clone occurred a few times. This sequence joins TRBV25-1 and TRBJ2-5; tentative D call: TRBD1 (5 bases). Germline CDR1 and CDR2: MGHDK and SYGVNS. Trimming took off 2 bases at V and 2 bases at J, with 21 bases between the two ends. The CDR3 runs to 18 residues. The CDR3 loop is CASSERDRYQAIQETQYF. The DNA for the CDR3 is TGTGCCAGCAGTGAACGTGACAGATATCAAGCGATTCAAGAGACCCAGTACTTC.

V and J are TRBV28 and TRBJ2-7, with D perhaps matching TRBD2 (6 bases). V gave up 5 bases and J gave up 0 bases, with 17 bases separating them. Germline lookup yields CDR1 MDHEN and CDR2 SYDVKM. The CDR3 runs to 16 residues. CDR3 nucleotides: TGTGCCAGCAGTAATGTTGGGACTCCATCCTCCTACGAGCAGTACTTC. It translates to CASSNVGTPSSYEQYF.

CDR3 amino acids: CASSLGAGGPEQFF. In DNA, the CDR3 is TGTGCCAGCAGTTTAGGAGCGGGGGGCCCCGAGCAGTTCTTC. This chain joins TRBV27 and TRBJ2-1, with 9 bases lining up with TRBD2. This CDR3 has 14 amino acids. The V gene's germline CDR1 is MNHEY and CDR2 SMNVEV (reference sequence). Trimming took 2 bases from V and 10 from J; bases not matched to a gene: 6.

This chain connects TRBV11-2 to TRBJ1-3; 12 bases map to TRBD1. The germline V gene has CDR1 SGHAT and CDR2 FQNNGV. V dropped 6 bases and J dropped 4; count of bases not matched to a gene: 4. This CDR3 contains 15 residues. The CDR3 nucleotides are TGTGCCAGCAGACTAGGGACAGGGGGCGGAAACACCATATATTTT. Translation: CASRLGTGGGNTIYF.

This clone turned up a few times. Other DNA sequences in the same sample also yield this CDR3. The chain employs TRBV7-3 and TRBJ1-6, with a tentative D call TRBD1 (6 bases). CDR1 SGHTA and CDR2 FQGTGA come from the germline V gene. V was trimmed by 5 bases and J by 4 bases, leaving 9 bases between them. This CDR3 is built from 14 residues. Here the CDR3 reads CASSTQGYNSPLHF. The CDR3 region has the DNA TGTGCCAGCAGCACACAGGGTTATAATTCACCCCTCCACTTT.

CDR3 loop: CASSLGTGGHEQYF. CDR3 coding DNA: TGTGCCAGCAGCTTAGGGACAGGGGGCCACGAGCAGTACTTC. This chain connects TRBV7-9 to TRBJ2-7; 11 positions agree with TRBD1. V lost 1 base to trimming and J lost 5 bases; unmatched junction nucleotides: 1. Germline V gene data show CDR1 as SEHNR and CDR2 as FQNEAQ (reference sequence). This CDR3 comprises 14 residues.

This chain uses TRBV28 with TRBJ2-3; 11 positions agree with TRBD2. V dropped 7 bases and J dropped 4; count of bases not matched to a gene: 7. The CDR3 consists of 15 residues. Germline loops: CDR1 MDHEN, CDR2 SYDVKM. CDR3 sequence (DNA): TGTGCCAGCACCCAACTAGCGGGGGTGGCAGATACGCAGTATTTT. Translated: CASTQLAGVADTQYF.

This clone was counted at least ten times. The V call is TRBV15, the J call TRBJ1-2, with 7 bases aligning to TRBD1. The CDR3 loop spans 14 amino acids. Germline CDR1 is LNHNV and CDR2 is YYDKDF (reference sequence). The trim removed 2 bases at V and 8 bases at J, leaving 8 bases unmatched. In DNA form, the CDR3 reads TGTGCCACCAGCAGACGCACTACAGGGGACGGCTACACCTTC. This sequence encodes CATSRRTTGDGYTF.

The rearrangement uses TRBV3-1 (or the pseudogene TRBV3-2) and TRBJ1-6, with 9 bases that match TRBD1. Trimming at V came to 0 bases and at J to 10 bases, leaving 7 bases not matched to a gene. This CDR3 has 16 amino acids. The germline CDR1 and CDR2 sequences are LGHDT and YNNKEL (reference sequence). CDR3 region: CASSQDSGTGRSPLHF. The CDR3 coding sequence is TGTGCCAGCAGCCAAGATTCCGGGACAGGGAGATCACCCCTCCACTTT.

The chain recombines TRBV4-3 with TRBJ1-1; no clear D gene. The V gene lost 3 bases and the J gene lost 2 bases, with 10 bases spanning the gap. The CDR3 runs to 14 residues. Germline V gene sequence: CDR1 LGHNA, CDR2 YSLEER. Here the CDR3 reads CASSQEGSNTEAFF. The DNA of the CDR3 is TGCGCCAGCAGCCAGGAAGGGAGCAACACTGAAGCTTTCTTT.

For the CDR3, the DNA is TGTGCCAGCAGCCAAGTCCGACAGGGAGTAAATTCACCCCTCCACTTT. Translation: CASSQVRQGVNSPLHF. The chain is built from TRBV3-1 (or the pseudogene TRBV3-2) and TRBJ1-6, with 7 bases lining up with TRBD1. There are 16 residues in the CDR3. After removal of 1 base from V and 7 bases from J, the junction contained 7 bases not matched to a gene. Per germline, CDR1 LGHDT and CDR2 YNNKEL (reference sequence).

This clone was seen a few times. The chain joins TRBV5-4 to TRBJ1-6; D gene ambiguous. The germline V gene has CDR1 SGHNT and CDR2 YYREEE (reference sequence). The CDR3 has 15 amino acids. The V gene lost 4 bases and the J gene lost 7 bases, with 15 bases spanning the gap. The CDR3 region is CASSPGVGGNSPLHF. CDR3 coding DNA: TGTGCCAGCAGCCCCGGGGTGGGTGGGAATTCACCCCTCCACTTT. Full variable domain (remainder filled in from reference TRBV5-4 and TRBJ1-6): ETGVTQSPTHLIKTRGQQVTLRCSSQSGHNTVSWYQQALGQGPQFIFQYYREEENGRGNFPPRFSGLQFPNYSSELNVNALELDDSALYLCASSPGVGGNSPLHFGNGTRLTVT.

This clone appeared a single time. The DNA is left out, because the CDR3 cannot be placed on it with certainty; the CDR3 is given as TCRdb lists it. CDR3 protein: CASSFGAGTDYGYTF. The rearrangement uses TRBV7-2 and TRBJ1-2; TRBD1 was called by the table and not checked on the DNA. The CDR3 contains 15 residues when both ends are counted. In germline, CDR1 is SGHTA, CDR2 FQGNSA.

This chain links TRBV30 with TRBJ2-3; the match to TRBD1 covers 7 bases. The CDR3 runs to 14 residues. Germline values: CDR1 GTSNPN, CDR2 SVGIG (reference sequence). Losses at the gene ends were 2 bases for V and 2 bases for J; bases not matched to a gene: 4. The CDR3 nucleotides read TGTGCCTGGAGTTCGGACAGGTACACAGATACGCAGTATTTT. It specifies CAWSSDRYTDTQYF.

This chain connects TRBV7-3 to TRBJ2-7, with a weak D call TRBD1 (7 bases). CDR3 length: 15 amino acids. Between the trimmed V and J ends, which lost 2 bases and 1 base, there was a span of 12 bases. Germline assignment: CDR1 SGHTA and CDR2 FQGTGA. In DNA, the CDR3 is TGTGCCAGCAGCTTAGAGGCGGGACAGTCCTACGAGCAGTACTTC. It codes for CASSLEAGQSYEQYF.

This clone was detected many times. V is TRBV6-2 or TRBV6-3 and J is TRBJ1-1; the D is unclear. This CDR3 comprises 14 residues. The germline V gene has CDR1 MNHEY and CDR2 SVGEGT. Trimming took off 5 bases at V and 2 bases at J, with 12 bases between the two ends. CDR3: CASSARTKNTEAFF. As DNA, the CDR3 is TGTGCCAGCAGTGCCAGAACAAAAAACACTGAAGCTTTCTTT.

The CDR3 DNA follows: TGCAGCGTTGAAGCCCTCTTCTCTGGAAACACCATATATTTT. It codes for CSVEALFSGNTIYF. This chain joins TRBV29-1 and TRBJ1-3; D gene unclear. Germline CDR1 is SQVTM and CDR2 is ANQGSEA. V lost 1 base to trimming and J lost 0 bases, with 7 bases between them. This CDR3 contains 14 residues.